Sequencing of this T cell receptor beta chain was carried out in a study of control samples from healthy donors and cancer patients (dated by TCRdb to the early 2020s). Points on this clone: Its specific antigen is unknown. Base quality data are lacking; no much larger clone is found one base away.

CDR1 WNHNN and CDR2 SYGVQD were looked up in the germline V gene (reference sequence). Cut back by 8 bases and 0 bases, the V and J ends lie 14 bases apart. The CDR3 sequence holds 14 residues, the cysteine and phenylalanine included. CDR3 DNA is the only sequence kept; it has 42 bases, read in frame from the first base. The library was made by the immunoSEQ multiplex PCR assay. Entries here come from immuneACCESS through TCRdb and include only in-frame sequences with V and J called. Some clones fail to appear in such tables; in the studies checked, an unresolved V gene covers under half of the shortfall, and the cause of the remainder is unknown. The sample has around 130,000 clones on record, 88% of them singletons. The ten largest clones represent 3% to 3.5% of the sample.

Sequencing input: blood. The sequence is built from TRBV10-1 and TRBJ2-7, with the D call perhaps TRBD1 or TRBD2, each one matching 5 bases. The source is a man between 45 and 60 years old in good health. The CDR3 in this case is CASAPEGHSYEQYF. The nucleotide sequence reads TGCGCCAGCGCCCCAGAGGGGCACTCCTACGAGCAGTACTTC.